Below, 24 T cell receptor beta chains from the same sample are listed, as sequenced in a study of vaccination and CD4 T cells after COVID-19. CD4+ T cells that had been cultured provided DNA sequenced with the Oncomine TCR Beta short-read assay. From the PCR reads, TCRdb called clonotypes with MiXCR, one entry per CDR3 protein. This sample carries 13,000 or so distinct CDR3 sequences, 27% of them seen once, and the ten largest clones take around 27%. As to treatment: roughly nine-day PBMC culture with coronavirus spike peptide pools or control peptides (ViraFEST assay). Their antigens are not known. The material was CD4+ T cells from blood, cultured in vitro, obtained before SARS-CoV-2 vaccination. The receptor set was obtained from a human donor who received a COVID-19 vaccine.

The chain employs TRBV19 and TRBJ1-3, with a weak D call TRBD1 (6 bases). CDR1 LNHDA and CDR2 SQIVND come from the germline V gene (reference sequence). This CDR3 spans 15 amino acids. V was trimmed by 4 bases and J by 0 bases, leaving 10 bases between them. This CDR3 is CASSSGGHSGNTIYF. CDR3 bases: TGTGCCAGTAGTAGCGGGGGCCACTCTGGAAACACCATATATTTT.

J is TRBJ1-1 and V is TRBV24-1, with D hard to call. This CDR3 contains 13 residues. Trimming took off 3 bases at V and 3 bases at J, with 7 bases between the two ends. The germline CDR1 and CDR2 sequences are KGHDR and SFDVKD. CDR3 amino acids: CATSDPLYTEAFF. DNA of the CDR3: TGTGCCACCAGTGATCCTCTTTACACTGAAGCTTTCTTT.

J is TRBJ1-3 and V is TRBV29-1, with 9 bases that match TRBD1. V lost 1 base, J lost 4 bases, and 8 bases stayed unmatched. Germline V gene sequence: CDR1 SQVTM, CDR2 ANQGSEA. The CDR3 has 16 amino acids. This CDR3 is CSVEGINRGPGNTIYF. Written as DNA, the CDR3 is TGCAGCGTTGAAGGGATCAACAGGGGGCCCGGAAACACCATATATTTT.

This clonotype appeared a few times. CDR3 DNA: TGTGCCAGCAGTCCCGGTCTGGGGGAATCCAATCAGCCCCAGCATTTT. It is translated as CASSPGLGESNQPQHF. The rearrangement links TRBV12-3 or TRBV12-4 to TRBJ1-5, with D possibly being TRBD1 (5 bases). The CDR3 length is 16 residues. V lost 5 bases to trimming and J lost 3 bases, with 17 bases between them.

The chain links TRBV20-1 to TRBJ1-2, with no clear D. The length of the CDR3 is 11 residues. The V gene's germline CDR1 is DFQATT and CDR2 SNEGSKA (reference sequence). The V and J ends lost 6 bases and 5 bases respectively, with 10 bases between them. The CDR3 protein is CSAESRYGYTF. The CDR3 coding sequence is TGCAGTGCCGAATCGAGGTATGGCTACACCTTC.

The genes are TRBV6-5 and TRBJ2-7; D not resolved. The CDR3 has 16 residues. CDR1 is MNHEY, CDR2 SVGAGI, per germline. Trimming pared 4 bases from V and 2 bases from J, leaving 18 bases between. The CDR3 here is CASSSALTRKAYEQYF. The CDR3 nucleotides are TGTGCCAGCAGTTCCGCGTTGACCCGAAAGGCCTACGAGCAGTACTTC.

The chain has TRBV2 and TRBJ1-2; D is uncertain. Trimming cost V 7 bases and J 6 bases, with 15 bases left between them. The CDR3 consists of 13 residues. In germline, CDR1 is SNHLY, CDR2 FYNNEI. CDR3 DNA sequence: TGTGCCAGCACCCCCAGGTCAGAACATGGCTACACCTTC. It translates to CASTPRSEHGYTF.

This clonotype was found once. Written as DNA, the CDR3 is TGCGCCAGCAGCCCCACCGGGACTAGCTCTCGAGCGGGGACAGATACGCAGTATTTT. This encodes CASSPTGTSSRAGTDTQYF. V usage is TRBV5-1 and J usage is TRBJ2-3; 9 nucleotides agree with TRBD2. CDR3 length: 19 residues. The germline V gene encodes CDR1 SGHRS and CDR2 YFSETQ. V trimming: 4 bases; J trimming: 3 bases; junction bases outside the gene matches: 18.

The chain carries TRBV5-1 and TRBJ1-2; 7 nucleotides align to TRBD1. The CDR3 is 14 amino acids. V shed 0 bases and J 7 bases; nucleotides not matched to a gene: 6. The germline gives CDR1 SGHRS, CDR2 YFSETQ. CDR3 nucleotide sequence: TGCGCCAGCAGCTTGGAAGGGGGCGGTGGTGGCTACACCTTC. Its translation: CASSLEGGGGGYTF.

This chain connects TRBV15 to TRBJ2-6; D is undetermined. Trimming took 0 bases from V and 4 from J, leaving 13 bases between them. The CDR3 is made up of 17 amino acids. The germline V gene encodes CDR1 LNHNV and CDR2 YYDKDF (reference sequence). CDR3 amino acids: CATSREGGPVGANVLTF. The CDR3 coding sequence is TGTGCCACCAGCAGAGAGGGCGGCCCTGTGGGGGCCAACGTCCTGACTTTC.

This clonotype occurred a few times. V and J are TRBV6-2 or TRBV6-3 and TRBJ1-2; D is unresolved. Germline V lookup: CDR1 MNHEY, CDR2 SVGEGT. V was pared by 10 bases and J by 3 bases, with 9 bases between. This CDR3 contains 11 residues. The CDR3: CATTTHYGYTF. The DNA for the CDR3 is TGTGCCACCACCACACACTATGGCTACACCTTC.

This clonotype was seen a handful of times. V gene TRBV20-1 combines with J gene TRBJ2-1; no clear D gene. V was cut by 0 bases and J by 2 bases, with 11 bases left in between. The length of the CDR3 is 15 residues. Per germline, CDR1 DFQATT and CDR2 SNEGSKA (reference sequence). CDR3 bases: TGCAGTGCTAGAGATTTTAGTTCCCCCTACAATGAGCAGTTCTTC. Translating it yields CSARDFSSPYNEQFF.

The CDR3 reads CASKARGRSDSPLHF. Written as DNA, the CDR3 is TGTGCCAGTAAGGCCAGGGGCAGGTCGGATTCACCCCTCCACTTT. This chain links TRBV19 with TRBJ1-6, with a weak D call TRBD1 (6 bases). Germline CDR1 reads LNHDA; CDR2 reads SQIVND (reference sequence). The CDR3 totals 15 residues. Trimming cost V 7 bases and J 8 bases, with 18 bases left between them.

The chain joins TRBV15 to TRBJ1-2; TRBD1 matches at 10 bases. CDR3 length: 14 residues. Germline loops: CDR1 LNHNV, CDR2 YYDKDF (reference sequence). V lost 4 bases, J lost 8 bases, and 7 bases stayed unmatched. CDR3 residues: CATSNAGQGFGYTF. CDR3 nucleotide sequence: TGTGCCACCAGCAATGCGGGACAGGGGTTCGGCTACACCTTC.

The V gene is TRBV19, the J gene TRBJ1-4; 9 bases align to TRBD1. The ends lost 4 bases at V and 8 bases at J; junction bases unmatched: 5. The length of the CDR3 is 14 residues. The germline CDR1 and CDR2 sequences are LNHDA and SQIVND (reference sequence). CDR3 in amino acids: CASSRTGEGEKLFF. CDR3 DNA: TGTGCCAGTAGTAGGACAGGGGAAGGCGAAAAACTGTTTTTT. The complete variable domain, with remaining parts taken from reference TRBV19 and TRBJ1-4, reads DGGITQSPKYLFRKEGQNVTLSCEQNLNHDAMYWYRQDPGQGLRLIYYSQIVNDFQKGDIAEGYSVSREKKESFPLTVTSAQKNPTAFYLCASSRTGEGEKLFFGSGTQLSVL.

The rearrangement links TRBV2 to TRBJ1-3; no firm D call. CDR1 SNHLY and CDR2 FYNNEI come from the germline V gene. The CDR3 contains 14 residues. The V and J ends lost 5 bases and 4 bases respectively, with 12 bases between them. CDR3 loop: CASSKRDLGNTIYF. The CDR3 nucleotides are TGTGCCAGCAGTAAACGGGATTTGGGAAACACCATATATTTT.

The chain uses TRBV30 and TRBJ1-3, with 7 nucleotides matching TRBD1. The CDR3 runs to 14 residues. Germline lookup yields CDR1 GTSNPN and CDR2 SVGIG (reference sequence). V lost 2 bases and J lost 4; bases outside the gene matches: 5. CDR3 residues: CAWSMTGSGNTIYF. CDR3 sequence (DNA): TGTGCCTGGAGTATGACAGGGTCCGGAAACACCATATATTTT.

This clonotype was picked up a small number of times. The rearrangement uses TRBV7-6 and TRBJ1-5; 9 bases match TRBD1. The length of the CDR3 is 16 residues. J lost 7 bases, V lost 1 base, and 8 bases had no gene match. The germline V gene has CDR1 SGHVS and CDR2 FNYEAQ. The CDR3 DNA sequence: TGTGCCAGCAGCTTAGGTCACAGGGGGCAGGGGCAGCCCCAGCATTTT. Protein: CASSLGHRGQGQPQHF.

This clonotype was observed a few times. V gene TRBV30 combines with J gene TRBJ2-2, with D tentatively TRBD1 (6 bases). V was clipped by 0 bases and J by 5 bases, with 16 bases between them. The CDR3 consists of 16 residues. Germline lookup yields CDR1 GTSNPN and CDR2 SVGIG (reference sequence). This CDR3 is CAWSVPKGVGTGELFF. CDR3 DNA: TGTGCCTGGAGTGTACCTAAGGGGGTTGGTACCGGGGAGCTGTTTTTT.

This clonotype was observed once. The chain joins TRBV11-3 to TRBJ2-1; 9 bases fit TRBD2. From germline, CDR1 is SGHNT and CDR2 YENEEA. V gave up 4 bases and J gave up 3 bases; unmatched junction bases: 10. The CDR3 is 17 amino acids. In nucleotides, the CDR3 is TGTGCCAGCAGCTCCAGGCGGGGGGGGGGCAGCTACAATGAGCAGTTCTTC. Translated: CASSSRRGGGSYNEQFF.

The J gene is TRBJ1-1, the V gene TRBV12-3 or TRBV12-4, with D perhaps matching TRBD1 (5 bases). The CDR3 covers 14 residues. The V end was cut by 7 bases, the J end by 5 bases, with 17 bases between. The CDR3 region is CASINAGGGTEAFF. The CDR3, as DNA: TGTGCCAGCATCAACGCCGGGGGGGGGACTGAAGCTTTCTTT.

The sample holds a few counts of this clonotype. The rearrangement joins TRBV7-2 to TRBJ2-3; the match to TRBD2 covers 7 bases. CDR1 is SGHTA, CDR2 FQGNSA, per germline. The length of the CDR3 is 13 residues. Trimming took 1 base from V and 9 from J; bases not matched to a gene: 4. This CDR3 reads CASSLDSGKTQYF. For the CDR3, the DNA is TGTGCCAGCAGCTTAGACAGCGGGAAAACGCAGTATTTT.

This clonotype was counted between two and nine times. The CDR3 nucleotides are TGCAGTGCTAGAGTAAATAGGGAGAAGACCCAGTACTTC. Translating it yields CSARVNREKTQYF. The chain is built from TRBV20-1 and TRBJ2-5, with D possibly being TRBD2 (5 bases). The CDR3 is made up of 13 amino acids. Per germline, CDR1 DFQATT and CDR2 SNEGSKA (reference sequence). With 1 base removed from V and 6 bases from J, the gap between germline ends came to 12 bases.

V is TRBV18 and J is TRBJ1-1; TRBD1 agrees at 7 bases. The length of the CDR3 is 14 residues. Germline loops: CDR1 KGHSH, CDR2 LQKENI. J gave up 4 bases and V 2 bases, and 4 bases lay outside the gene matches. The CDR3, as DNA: TGTGCCAGCTCACCAGCTCAGGGGGGCACTGAAGCTTTCTTT. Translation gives CASSPAQGGTEAFF.